The entry below gives a single T cell receptor (beta chain) sequence along with its context. What it recognizes is unknown. The source of the sample is a study of OX40 agonist ivuxolimab in advanced cancers. Whole-study context: Partial responses, seen in three patients, involved one hepatocellular carcinoma and two cutaneous melanomas. General study points: With doses of 0.1 to 3.0 mg/kg, CD4+ and CD8+ blood T cells had undergone clonal expansion by week 6. What antigens the expanded peripheral T cells recognized was never established.

The CDR3 length is 13 residues. V lost 3 bases and J 2 bases, leaving 9 bases between the germline ends. In germline, CDR1 is SGDLS, CDR2 YYNGEE. The table came from immunoSEQ multiplex PCR; TCRdb's copy has only in-frame clones and leaves some out. Among 60,000 or so clones listed, 89% were seen once. The material was CD4+ or CD8+ T cells sorted from blood, obtained in a trial of the OX40 agonist ivuxolimab. The chain couples TRBV9 to TRBJ2-7; unclear D gene. The TCR originated in an adult with an advanced solid tumor such as melanoma, head and neck, liver or kidney cancer. The CDR3 loop reads CASSATPAYEQYF. CDR3 nucleotides: TGTGCCAGCAGCGCAACCCCAGCCTACGAGCAGTACTTC. The full variable domain, completed using reference TRBV9 and TRBJ2-7, is DSGVTQTPKHLITATGQRVTLRCSPRSGDLSVYWYQQSLDQGLQFLIQYYNGEERAKGNILERFSAQQFPDLHSELNLSSLELGDSALYFCASSATPAYEQYFGPGTRLTVT.